This TCR beta chain appears in the sequencing data of a study of blood T cell repertoires in COVID-19. At the level of the study: The samples span acute and convalescent COVID-19 from the United States, Italy and Spain.

The protocol was immunoSEQ multiplex PCR, while the TCRdb copy is restricted to in-frame clones and leaves out a portion. The sample comprises more than 250,000 clones, around 85% of which are singletons, and 2.2% rests with the top ten. This clone was picked up a small number of times. CDR3 length: 12 amino acids. Trimming left V 2 bases short and J 8 bases short, with 9 bases between. Germline lookup yields CDR1 KGHSH and CDR2 LQKENI. The chain links TRBV18 to TRBJ1-1; maybe TRBD1 (6 bases). The TCR was taken from a man aged 25-45 years who had recovered from COVID-19. The specimen sequenced was PBMCs or T cells enriched from blood (not recorded which). In DNA, the CDR3 is TGTGCCAGCTCACCAGCAGGGGCCGAAGCTTTCTTT. Encoded protein: CASSPAGAEAFF.